Below are 30 T cell receptor beta chains sequenced from a single sample in a study of blood T cell repertoires in COVID-19. Generated by immunoSEQ multiplex PCR, the TCRdb table keeps only in-frame clones and is missing some. The table lists roughly 430,000 clones, 88% of them singletons. Sequenced sample: PBMCs or T cells enriched from blood (not recorded which). The receptors stem from a woman between 18 and 29 years old who had been exposed to COVID-19.

The chain carries TRBV10-3 and TRBJ1-2; the D gene is possibly TRBD1 (5 bases). The V and J ends lost 0 bases and 4 bases respectively, with 12 bases between them. The CDR3 spans 15 residues. Germline assignment: CDR1 ENHRY and CDR2 SYGVKD. The CDR3 sequence is CAISESQGWGYGYTF. CDR3 DNA: TGTGCCATCAGTGAGTCGCAGGGTTGGGGCTATGGCTACACCTTC.

The genes are TRBV24-1 and TRBJ2-7, with D perhaps TRBD2 (6 bases). Germline CDR1 and CDR2: KGHDR and SFDVKD. The CDR3 totals 14 residues. V was pared by 2 bases and J by 4 bases, with 11 bases between. CDR3 DNA sequence: TGTGCCACCAGTGATTCTGGAGGGGCATACGAGCAGTACTTC. Its protein product is CATSDSGGAYEQYF.

V is TRBV7-6 and J is TRBJ1-1; 12 nucleotides line up with TRBD1. This CDR3 has 16 amino acids. Germline CDR1 SGHVS, CDR2 FNYEAQ. The V gene end was trimmed by 1 base and the J gene end by 7 bases; junction bases not matched to a gene: 7. The CDR3 is CASSLVGGQGAFEAFF. The CDR3 coding sequence is TGTGCCAGCAGCTTAGTAGGGGGACAGGGGGCATTTGAAGCTTTCTTT.

This clone was seen repeatedly, ten times or more. The chain carries TRBV9 and TRBJ1-1; D not resolved. This CDR3 contains 14 residues. The V gene lost 2 bases and the J gene lost 1 base, with 9 bases spanning the gap. Looked up from germline, CDR1 is SGDLS and CDR2 is YYNGEE. CDR3 loop: CASSVLSGNTEAFF. Written as DNA, the CDR3 is TGTGCCAGCAGCGTTCTATCCGGGAACACTGAAGCTTTCTTT.

A single count supports this clone. The V call is TRBV27, the J call TRBJ1-1, with D possibly matching TRBD1 (5 bases). V was pared by 4 bases and J by 7 bases, with 13 bases between. The CDR3 is 13 residues long. From germline, CDR1 is MNHEY and CDR2 SMNVEV (reference sequence). The CDR3, as DNA: TGTGCCAGCAGTTCGGGCAGGGAAGGTGAAGCTTTCTTT. It is translated as CASSSGREGEAFF.

The chain joins TRBV11-2 to TRBJ1-1; 9 bases are shared with TRBD1. The length of the CDR3 is 13 residues. CDR1 SGHAT and CDR2 FQNNGV come from the germline V gene. V shed 3 bases and J 5 bases; nucleotides not matched to a gene: 1. In DNA, the CDR3 is TGTGCCAGCAGCTTCGACAGGGGGACTGAAGCTTTCTTT. Its protein is CASSFDRGTEAFF.

The J gene is TRBJ2-6, the V gene TRBV28; 13 bases fit TRBD2. The junction had 3 bases not matched to a gene; V was cut back by 5 bases and J by 2 bases. This CDR3 contains 17 residues. Germline lookup yields CDR1 MDHEN and CDR2 SYDVKM. This CDR3 reads CASSQLAGGPGANVLTF. For the CDR3, the DNA is TGTGCCAGCAGTCAACTAGCGGGGGGGCCTGGGGCCAACGTCCTGACTTTC.

This sequence joins TRBV9 and TRBJ1-6, with D tentatively TRBD1 (6 bases). Germline loops: CDR1 SGDLS, CDR2 YYNGEE. This CDR3 is built from 14 residues. The V end was cut by 4 bases, the J end by 4 bases, with 9 bases between. CDR3 residues: CASSLDSYNSPLHF. The CDR3 nucleotides read TGTGCCAGCAGCCTGGACAGTTATAATTCACCCCTCCACTTT. The entire variable domain, with the rest obtained from reference TRBV9 and TRBJ1-6, is as follows: DSGVTQTPKHLITATGQRVTLRCSPRSGDLSVYWYQQSLDQGLQFLIQYYNGEERAKGNILERFSAQQFPDLHSELNLSSLELGDSALYFCASSLDSYNSPLHFGNGTRLTVT.

V usage is TRBV20-1 and J usage is TRBJ2-3; 13 nucleotides line up with TRBD2. CDR3 length: 16 residues. In germline, CDR1 is DFQATT, CDR2 SNEGSKA (reference sequence). The V gene end was trimmed by 3 bases and the J gene end by 2 bases; junction bases not matched to a gene: 5. CDR3 sequence reads: CSASGLAGVYTDTQYF. In DNA form, the CDR3 reads TGCAGTGCTAGTGGACTAGCGGGGGTATACACAGATACGCAGTATTTT.

This CDR3 is CASSYATSNQPQHF. The CDR3 nucleotides are TGTGCCAGCAGTTACGCAACTTCGAATCAGCCCCAGCATTTT. This rearrangement joins TRBV6-5 to TRBJ1-5; D gene unclear. Germline CDR1 MNHEY, CDR2 SVGAGI. V dropped 2 bases and J dropped 4 bases, with 9 bases sitting between them. The CDR3 covers 14 residues.

The chain couples TRBV2 to TRBJ1-2; possibly TRBD1 for D (6 bases). This CDR3 contains 13 residues. In germline, CDR1 is SNHLY, CDR2 FYNNEI. V lost 11 bases and J 1 base, leaving 14 bases between the germline ends. The CDR3 sequence: CAAGGRSNYGYTF. In DNA form, the CDR3 reads TGTGCCGCGGGGGGGCGGAGTAACTATGGCTACACCTTC.

The chain has TRBV28 and TRBJ2-3; maybe TRBD2 (7 bases). The CDR3 is 15 amino acids. The germline V gene encodes CDR1 MDHEN and CDR2 SYDVKM. Trimming stripped 6 bases from V and 3 bases from J, with 16 bases between. The CDR3 coding sequence is TGTGCCAGCAGCCCGAGCGGGACAAGGACAGATACGCAGTATTTT. Its protein is CASSPSGTRTDTQYF.

The V call is TRBV5-4, the J call TRBJ1-2; the D gene is possibly TRBD1 (5 bases). The V and J ends lost 0 bases and 2 bases respectively, with 8 bases between them. The CDR3 spans 14 residues. Per the germline V gene, CDR1 is SGHNT and CDR2 is YYREEE (reference sequence). The CDR3, as DNA: TGTGCCAGCAGCTTGGGCGGGGCGAACTATGGCTACACCTTC. It encodes CASSLGGANYGYTF.

The V gene is TRBV5-6, the J gene TRBJ1-4; no clear D. CDR3 size: 12 residues. Deletions cut 4 bases from V and 7 bases from J, with 8 bases between. Germline CDR1 reads SGHDT; CDR2 reads YYEEEE. The CDR3 region is CASSLPSEKLFF. As DNA, the CDR3 is TGTGCCAGCAGCCTACCATCTGAAAAACTGTTTTTT.

In nucleotides, the CDR3 is TGTGCCAGCTCACCACCGGGACAGGGGGTCAAAAACATTCAGTACTTC. Its protein product is CASSPPGQGVKNIQYF. The chain is built from TRBV18 and TRBJ2-4; 11 bases agree with TRBD1. V shed 0 bases, J shed 3 bases, and the junction held 1 base outside the gene matches. CDR3 length: 16 residues. Germline values: CDR1 KGHSH, CDR2 LQKENI.

The CDR3 sequence: CASSHMNTEAFF. The CDR3 DNA is TGTGCCAGCAGCCACATGAACACTGAAGCTTTCTTT. This chain joins TRBV7-8 and TRBJ1-1, with D unresolved. This CDR3 comprises 12 residues. Trimming stripped 5 bases from V and 0 bases from J, with 4 bases between. Germline assignment: CDR1 SGHVS and CDR2 FQNEAQ.

The chain combines TRBV18 with TRBJ2-7, with D possibly being TRBD2 (5 bases). Germline CDR1 and CDR2: KGHSH and LQKENI. This CDR3 has 14 residues. The ends were cut back, 4 bases at V and 4 bases at J, with 14 bases in the middle. CDR3 sequence reads: CASSQSSGRYEQYF. CDR3 DNA: TGTGCCAGCTCACAAAGCTCGGGGAGATACGAGCAGTACTTC.

The rearrangement joins TRBV6-5 to TRBJ2-1; D is unclear. V shed 4 bases and J shed 0 bases, with 13 bases lying between them. Germline assignment: CDR1 MNHEY and CDR2 SVGAGI. The CDR3 has 16 residues. The CDR3 bases are TGTGCCAGCAGTTTTCTTATCACAAGCTCCTACAATGAGCAGTTCTTC. Amino acids: CASSFLITSSYNEQFF.

A few counts support this clone. The chain joins TRBV4-1 to TRBJ2-1; 10 bases fit TRBD2. CDR1 is MGHRA, CDR2 YSYEKL, per germline. Losses at the gene ends were 2 bases for V and 0 bases for J; bases not matched to a gene: 7. There are 18 residues in the CDR3. CDR3 amino acids: CASSQWTSGDSSYNEQFF. DNA of the CDR3: TGCGCCAGCAGCCAATGGACTAGCGGAGATAGCTCCTACAATGAGCAGTTCTTC.

The chain links TRBV3-1 (or the pseudogene TRBV3-2) to TRBJ2-2, with D perhaps TRBD1 (5 bases). Germline V gene lookup returns CDR1 LGHDT and CDR2 YNNKEL (reference sequence). This CDR3 contains 15 residues. The V and J ends lost 6 bases and 7 bases respectively, with 18 bases between them. CDR3 DNA: TGTGCCAGCAGACAGTGGACACGAATGGGCGGGGAGCTGTTTTTT. Its translation is CASRQWTRMGGELFF.

The chain combines TRBV18 with TRBJ1-1; possible D gene TRBD1, 5 bases. The germline gives CDR1 KGHSH, CDR2 LQKENI. The CDR3 sequence is 16 residues long. Trimming stripped 5 bases from V and 0 bases from J, with 16 bases between. The CDR3 here is CASSDRTISMNTEAFF. The DNA for the CDR3 is TGTGCCAGCTCAGATAGGACAATTTCCATGAACACTGAAGCTTTCTTT.

The chain recombines TRBV2 with TRBJ1-4, with TRBD1 as a possible D gene (5 bases). CDR3 size: 14 residues. The germline CDR1 and CDR2 sequences are SNHLY and FYNNEI. V was cut by 6 bases and J by 3 bases, with 11 bases left in between. The CDR3: CASRVEGPNEKLFF. In DNA, the CDR3 is TGTGCCAGCAGGGTGGAGGGACCTAATGAAAAACTGTTTTTT.

The V gene is TRBV6-5, the J gene TRBJ2-7; the match to TRBD1 covers 12 bases. The CDR3 loop spans 13 amino acids. J was trimmed by 5 bases and V by 6 bases; bases with no gene match: 2. The V gene's germline CDR1 is MNHEY and CDR2 SVGAGI. CDR3 in amino acids: CASRGQGANEQYF. Here the CDR3 DNA reads TGTGCCAGCAGGGGACAGGGGGCTAACGAGCAGTACTTC.

The chain couples TRBV28 to TRBJ2-7; TRBD2 matches 8 bases. V trimming: 7 bases; J trimming: 4 bases; junction bases outside the gene matches: 12. Germline V gene sequence: CDR1 MDHEN, CDR2 SYDVKM. This CDR3 is built from 15 residues. CDR3 residues: CASIGGDSGTYEQYF. In nucleotides, the CDR3 is TGTGCCAGCATCGGGGGGGATAGCGGGACTTACGAGCAGTACTTC.

This chain links TRBV28 with TRBJ2-7; 9 bases align to TRBD1. The V and J ends lost 3 bases and 5 bases, in that order; junction bases with no gene match: 8. The CDR3 spans 15 residues. CDR1 MDHEN and CDR2 SYDVKM come from the germline V gene. The CDR3 DNA reads as TGTGCCAGCAGTTTTCCCGGGACAGGGAAGAACGAGCAGTACTTC. Translation gives CASSFPGTGKNEQYF.

J is TRBJ1-2 and V is TRBV28, with D hard to call. Germline V gene data show CDR1 as MDHEN and CDR2 as SYDVKM. The CDR3 is 13 residues long. With 5 bases removed from V and 0 bases from J, the gap between germline ends came to 7 bases. The CDR3 region has the DNA TGTGCCAGCAGTAACACCCCTAACTATGGCTACACCTTC. Translation: CASSNTPNYGYTF.

The CDR3 protein is CASSEAGSPNQPQHF. In DNA form, the CDR3 reads TGTGCCAGCAGTGAAGCGGGCAGCCCCAATCAGCCCCAGCATTTT. V and J are TRBV6-1 and TRBJ1-5; D is uncertain. Per the germline V gene, CDR1 is MNHNS and CDR2 is SASEGT. The V end lost 0 bases, the J end lost 3 bases, and 9 bases lay between the germline ends. This CDR3 is 15 amino acids long.

The chain is built from TRBV5-1 and TRBJ2-7, with D possibly TRBD2 on 5 matching bases. Trimming shortened V by 0 bases and J by 6 bases, and 16 bases separated the two germline ends. In germline, CDR1 is SGHRS, CDR2 YFSETQ. The CDR3 loop spans 15 amino acids. CDR3 DNA sequence: TGCGCCAGCAGCTTGGTCGGAGGTAATCCGGGCGAGCAGTACTTC. Its protein is CASSLVGGNPGEQYF.

J is TRBJ2-5 and V is TRBV28, with D possibly TRBD1 on 6 matching bases. V was trimmed by 3 bases and J by 4 bases, leaving 9 bases between them. The germline CDR1 and CDR2 sequences are MDHEN and SYDVKM. CDR3 size: 13 residues. The chain's CDR3 is CASSFEGVETQYF. DNA of the CDR3: TGTGCCAGCAGTTTTGAGGGGGTAGAGACCCAGTACTTC.

The chain recombines TRBV23-1 with TRBJ2-7; D is ambiguous. TRBV23-1 is identified as an open reading frame with a role that is uncertain. V was pared by 8 bases and J by 0 bases, with 17 bases between. This CDR3 contains 15 residues. The CDR3 spells CASEQFGFSSYEQYF. CDR3 nucleotides: TGCGCCAGCGAACAATTCGGGTTCAGCTCCTACGAGCAGTACTTC.